The 20 T cell receptor beta chains in this list originate from one sample, sequenced in a study of shared clonotypes between healthy human individuals. The assay was immunoSEQ multiplex PCR, and TCRdb's table has in-frame clones only and misses some. Of approximately 2.3 million clones in the sample, roughly 93% were seen once. The sequenced sample consisted of naive CD4+ T cells from PBMCs. Specified subset: CD45RA+ positively selected. The receptors come from a man aged 18 to 30 in good health. Some clones in this sample may be carry-over from other donors' samples.

The chain is built from TRBV7-3 and TRBJ2-2, with D unresolved. The CDR3 is made up of 16 amino acids. V lost 2 bases to trimming and J lost 0 bases, with 10 bases between them. The germline CDR1 and CDR2 sequences are SGHTA and FQGTGA. The CDR3 loop reads CASSLEFLPNTGELFF. Here the CDR3 DNA reads TGTGCCAGCAGCTTAGAGTTCCTGCCGAACACCGGGGAGCTGTTTTTT.

This chain connects TRBV28 to TRBJ1-2; tentative D call: TRBD1 (5 bases). The CDR3 loop spans 12 amino acids. V shed 5 bases and J shed 8 bases, with 12 bases lying between them. Germline lookup yields CDR1 MDHEN and CDR2 SYDVKM. CDR3 residues: CASSGSPGGYTF. DNA of the CDR3: TGTGCCAGCAGTGGAAGCCCAGGGGGCTACACCTTC.

The chain uses TRBV5-1 and TRBJ1-3; 7 bases match TRBD1. V shed 4 bases, J shed 4 bases, and the junction held 11 bases outside the gene matches. The CDR3 totals 16 residues. From germline, CDR1 is SGHRS and CDR2 YFSETQ. The chain's CDR3 is CASSQFRQGGGNTIYF. Written as DNA, the CDR3 is TGCGCCAGCAGCCAGTTCCGACAGGGAGGCGGAAACACCATATATTTT. Complete variable domain (other parts from reference TRBV5-1 and TRBJ1-3): KAGVTQTPRYLIKTRGQQVTLSCSPISGHRSVSWYQQTPGQGLQFLFEYFSETQRNKGNFPGRFSGRQFSNSRSEMNVSTLELGDSALYLCASSQFRQGGGNTIYFGEGSWLTVV.

The V call is TRBV4-1, the J call TRBJ2-5; 8 positions agree with TRBD2. The CDR3 contains 19 residues. The V segment lost 0 bases and the J segment 1 base; nucleotides outside the gene matches: 13. The V gene's germline CDR1 is MGHRA and CDR2 YSYEKL. For the CDR3, the DNA is TGCGCCAGCAGCCAAGATAAAATACGACCTAGCGGGTTCCAAGAGACCCAGTACTTC. This translates into CASSQDKIRPSGFQETQYF.

J is TRBJ2-1 and V is TRBV7-2; 11 bases fit TRBD2. The ends lost 5 bases at V and 5 bases at J; junction bases unmatched: 5. The CDR3 is 15 amino acids. Looked up from germline, CDR1 is SGHTA and CDR2 is FQGNSA. CDR3: CASSAGTSGHNEQFF. Here the CDR3 DNA reads TGTGCCAGCAGCGCCGGGACTAGCGGCCACAATGAGCAGTTCTTC.

The chain uses TRBV28 and TRBJ1-2; TRBD1 matches 10 bases. V lost 7 bases to trimming and J lost 4 bases; unmatched junction nucleotides: 6. The CDR3 covers 14 residues. In germline, CDR1 is MDHEN, CDR2 SYDVKM. DNA of the CDR3: TGTGCCAGCAACCCGACAGGGGGCGGCTATGGCTACACCTTC. It translates to CASNPTGGGYGYTF.

The chain carries TRBV19 and TRBJ2-5, with a weak D call TRBD2 (5 bases). Per the germline V gene, CDR1 is LNHDA and CDR2 is SQIVND (reference sequence). The CDR3 spans 14 residues. With 4 bases removed from V and 5 bases from J, the gap between germline ends came to 14 bases. The CDR3 DNA follows: TGTGCCAGTAGTAGGCGGGTAGCCTTCGAGACCCAGTACTTC. Amino acid sequence: CASSRRVAFETQYF.

The J gene is TRBJ2-7, the V gene TRBV15, with D possibly matching TRBD1 (6 bases). This CDR3 contains 15 residues. V was pared by 0 bases and J by 4 bases, with 13 bases between. Germline-derived CDR1 and CDR2 are LNHNV and YYDKDF (reference sequence). CDR3 nucleotides: TGTGCCACCAGCAGAGAGAGGGGCAGGGGATACGAGCAGTACTTC. It encodes CATSRERGRGYEQYF.

Only one count was recorded for this clone. V and J are TRBV4-1 and TRBJ2-5; 7 bases fit TRBD2. This CDR3 spans 17 amino acids. Per the germline V gene, CDR1 is MGHRA and CDR2 is YSYEKL. Trimming removed 1 base from V and 4 bases from J; junction bases left unmatched: 12. The CDR3 spells CASSQGLFRGEGETQYF. DNA for the CDR3: TGCGCCAGCAGCCAAGGCCTGTTCCGGGGGGAGGGAGAGACCCAGTACTTC.

This clone was seen just once. The rearrangement joins TRBV11-2 to TRBJ2-1; D might be TRBD2 (5 bases). The germline gives CDR1 SGHAT, CDR2 FQNNGV. The V and J ends lost 1 base and 8 bases respectively, with 12 bases between them. The CDR3 totals 14 residues. The CDR3 DNA reads as TGTGCCAGCAGCTTAGCGGCTAGCCGGGATGAGCAGTTCTTC. It translates to CASSLAASRDEQFF.

This chain uses TRBV10-3 with TRBJ2-5; a possible D gene is TRBD1 (6 bases). The CDR3 loop spans 15 amino acids. Germline CDR1 reads ENHRY; CDR2 reads SYGVKD. Trimming took 2 bases from V and 1 from J, leaving 11 bases between them. CDR3 bases: TGTGCCATCAGTGAGACAGGGACACCCCAAGAGACCCAGTACTTC. Protein product: CAISETGTPQETQYF.

This chain connects TRBV6-1 to TRBJ1-3, with a tentative D call TRBD1 (5 bases). The CDR3 has 16 amino acids. Germline CDR1 is MNHNS and CDR2 is SASEGT. The germline V and J ends were trimmed by 2 bases and 0 bases, with 11 bases remaining between them. The CDR3 protein is CASSEFGAGSGNTIYF. The CDR3 nucleotides are TGTGCCAGCAGTGAATTTGGGGCCGGCTCTGGAAACACCATATATTTT.

The rearrangement uses TRBV5-6 and TRBJ1-1; no definite D call. The CDR3 length is 14 residues. The V end lost 6 bases, the J end lost 4 bases, and 16 bases lay between the germline ends. Germline lookup yields CDR1 SGHDT and CDR2 YYEEEE. The CDR3 sequence: CASTLWRSGTEAFF. The CDR3, as DNA: TGTGCCAGCACCCTCTGGCGGAGTGGCACTGAAGCTTTCTTT.

V gene TRBV4-1 combines with J gene TRBJ2-3, with TRBD2 identical over 8 bases. With V trimmed by 4 bases and J by 1 base, 7 bases remained unmatched. The CDR3 is 16 amino acids. Germline V gene sequence: CDR1 MGHRA, CDR2 YSYEKL. The DNA for the CDR3 is TGCGCCAGCAGCCTGGGACTAGGGGGGGGCACAGATACGCAGTATTTT. As protein: CASSLGLGGGTDTQYF.

In its sample, this clone was seen once. The rearrangement links TRBV27 to TRBJ1-2; D unclear. The V gene's germline CDR1 is MNHEY and CDR2 SMNVEV (reference sequence). V lost 3 bases to trimming and J lost 6 bases, with 14 bases between them. The CDR3 is 14 amino acids. CDR3 sequence (DNA): TGTGCCAGCAGTTTCTATGCAGGCCAGGATGGCTACACCTTC. It specifies CASSFYAGQDGYTF.

This chain links TRBV18 with TRBJ1-5; 7 nucleotides match TRBD1. V was pared by 6 bases and J by 2 bases, with 13 bases of the junction left unmatched. The CDR3 spans 17 residues. The germline CDR1 and CDR2 sequences are KGHSH and LQKENI. The CDR3 reads CASSDRQGVEGNQPQHF. The CDR3 nucleotides are TGTGCCAGCTCCGACCGGCAGGGGGTCGAAGGCAATCAGCCCCAGCATTTT.

CDR3 nucleotides: TGTGCCAGCTCACGGACAGGGGAAAATCAGCCCCAGCATTTT. Its translation: CASSRTGENQPQHF. The chain is built from TRBV18 and TRBJ1-5, with TRBD1 matching over 9 bases. J lost 4 bases, V lost 4 bases, and 2 bases had no gene match. CDR1 and CDR2 from the germline V gene are KGHSH and LQKENI. This CDR3 spans 14 amino acids.

Notes on this clone: Other DNA sequences in the sample encode the same CDR3. V usage is TRBV7-3 and J usage is TRBJ2-6, with D uncertain. The germline CDR1 and CDR2 sequences are SGHTA and FQGTGA. This CDR3 has 15 residues. Trimming shortened V by 5 bases and J by 2 bases, and 10 bases separated the two germline ends. As DNA, the CDR3 is TGTGCCAGCAGCCCCGGTCGAGCTGGGGCCAACGTCCTGACTTTC. This codes for CASSPGRAGANVLTF.

The chain employs TRBV28 and TRBJ1-2; perhaps TRBD1 as D (6 bases). Trimming shortened V by 3 bases and J by 6 bases, and 14 bases separated the two germline ends. This CDR3 contains 14 residues. Germline assignment: CDR1 MDHEN and CDR2 SYDVKM. The CDR3 DNA follows: TGTGCCAGCAGTTTGATGAACAGGGTTAATGGCTACACCTTC. This sequence encodes CASSLMNRVNGYTF.

The chain uses TRBV7-6 and TRBJ2-7; TRBD2 agrees at 7 bases. The CDR3 loop spans 14 amino acids. Germline V gene data show CDR1 as SGHVS and CDR2 as FNYEAQ. The J segment lost 6 bases and the V segment lost 1 base, leaving 6 bases of the junction unmatched. In nucleotides, the CDR3 is TGTGCCAGCAGCTTAGGCGCGGGAGTCAGCGAGCAGTACTTC. Protein product: CASSLGAGVSEQYF.